This T cell receptor beta chain was captured by sequencing in a study of cytomegalovirus exposure and HLA in healthy donors. The PCR employed 60 Vbeta primers together with 13 Jbeta primers. Using immunoSEQ multiplex PCR, the repertoire was profiled, and TCRdb retains in-frame clones only, with some absent. The sample has 150,000 to 200,000 clones; more than 85% are singletons. The CDR3 is made up of 20 amino acids. This clone was recorded once. Sequencing used PBMCs. J is TRBJ1-4 and V is TRBV12-2. TRBV12-2 is reported as a pseudogene. The receptor comes from a woman aged 18-30 years in good health and CMV-seronegative. The CDR3 DNA reads as TGTGCAAGTCGCTTCAAGCGTCCTACCGAGCCCCCACTGGCTAATGAAAAACTGTTTTTT. Its protein is CASRFKRPTEPPLANEKLFF.